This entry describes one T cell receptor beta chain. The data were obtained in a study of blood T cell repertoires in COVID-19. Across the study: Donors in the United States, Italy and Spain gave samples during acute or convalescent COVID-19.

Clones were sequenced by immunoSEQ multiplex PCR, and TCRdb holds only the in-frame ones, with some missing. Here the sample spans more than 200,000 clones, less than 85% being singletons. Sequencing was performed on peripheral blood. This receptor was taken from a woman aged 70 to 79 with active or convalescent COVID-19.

This CDR3 is CASSSPGQGQTQYF. The CDR3 bases are TGTGCCAGCAGCTCGCCGGGACAGGGGCAGACCCAGTACTTC. The chain employs TRBV7-9 and TRBJ2-5; 10 nucleotides match TRBD1. Germline loops: CDR1 SEHNR, CDR2 FQNEAQ (reference sequence). V lost 4 bases, J lost 6 bases, and 5 bases stayed unmatched. The CDR3 sequence is 14 residues long.